These 18 T cell receptor beta chains share one sample of origin, sequenced in a study of blood T cell repertoires in COVID-19. Sequencing used immunoSEQ multiplex PCR; TCRdb keeps in-frame clones, though not all of them. The table records over 110,000 clones, 80% to 90% of them present only once. Sequenced: PBMCs or T cells enriched from blood (not recorded which). Receptors originate from a man in his sixties who had recovered from COVID-19.

The chain couples TRBV5-1 to TRBJ2-4, with 12 bases matching TRBD1. Germline V gene lookup returns CDR1 SGHRS and CDR2 YFSETQ. The CDR3 extends over 16 amino acids. Trimming at V came to 4 bases and at J to 8 bases, leaving 10 bases not matched to a gene. CDR3 protein: CASSPGGDRGRDIQYF. CDR3 sequence (DNA): TGCGCCAGCAGCCCGGGAGGGGACAGGGGGCGAGACATTCAGTACTTC.

The chain links TRBV6-5 to TRBJ1-1; D may be TRBD1 (5 bases). V lost 2 bases to trimming and J lost 5 bases, with 6 bases between them. CDR1 and CDR2 from the germline V gene are MNHEY and SVGAGI. The CDR3 spans 12 residues. CDR3 nucleotide sequence: TGTGCCAGCAGTTACGGGGGGACTGAAGCTTTCTTT. Protein: CASSYGGTEAFF.

The chain has TRBV5-4 and TRBJ1-6, with 9 nucleotides matching TRBD1. Unmatched junction bases numbered 0, after V lost 0 bases and J lost 8 bases. This CDR3 has 14 residues. Germline values: CDR1 SGHNT, CDR2 YYREEE (reference sequence). CDR3 bases: TGTGCCAGCAGCTTGGGACAGGGGGATTCACCCCTCCACTTT. Protein sequence: CASSLGQGDSPLHF.

The sample holds one count of this clone. Here the CDR3 DNA reads TGCGCCAGCAGCTTGGCCATAATCCGGTCCGATACGCAGTATTTT. Residues: CASSLAIIRSDTQYF. The chain is built from TRBV5-1 and TRBJ2-3; no firm D call. Germline V gives CDR1 SGHRS, CDR2 YFSETQ. This CDR3 contains 15 residues. V was trimmed by 0 bases and J by 6 bases, leaving 14 bases between them.

The chain recombines TRBV1 with TRBJ2-7; the table's TRBD2 call for D was not verified on the DNA. TRBV1 is deemed a pseudogene. The CDR3 sequence is 15 residues long. CDR3 amino acids: CTSSQDSGRAYEQYF. CDR3 DNA sequence: TGCACCAGCAGCCAAGATAGCGGGAGGGCCTACGAGCAGTACTTC.

The chain couples TRBV4-1 to TRBJ2-1; no firm D call. Trimming cost V 1 base and J 0 bases, with 7 bases left between them. CDR1 is MGHRA, CDR2 YSYEKL, per germline. The CDR3 extends over 15 amino acids. The CDR3 loop is CASSQGPSSYNEQFF. The DNA of the CDR3 is TGCGCCAGCAGCCAAGGCCCTAGCTCCTACAATGAGCAGTTCTTC.

The chain has TRBV28 and TRBJ1-5; possible D gene TRBD1, 5 bases. The CDR3 sequence is 14 residues long. V gave up 6 bases and J gave up 5 bases, with 14 bases separating them. CDR1 MDHEN and CDR2 SYDVKM come from the germline V gene. DNA of the CDR3: TGTGCCAGCAGGGGAGGACATTTTTATCAGCCCCAGCATTTT. Amino acids: CASRGGHFYQPQHF.

The chain employs TRBV4-1 and TRBJ1-5; D is possibly TRBD1 (5 bases). CDR1 MGHRA and CDR2 YSYEKL come from the germline V gene. V was cut by 0 bases and J by 11 bases, with 20 bases left in between. The CDR3 loop spans 16 amino acids. In nucleotides, the CDR3 is TGCGCCAGCAGCCAAGATCTTAAGGGGAACCGGTTGACCCAGCATTTT. It encodes CASSQDLKGNRLTQHF.

The J gene is TRBJ2-5, the V gene TRBV7-8; D call uncertain. Looked up from germline, CDR1 is SGHVS and CDR2 is FQNEAQ. V lost 3 bases, J lost 5 bases, and 10 bases lay in between. The CDR3 contains 13 residues. In DNA form, the CDR3 reads TGTGCCAGCAGCTTCCTGACTTTGGAGACCCAGTACTTC. It specifies CASSFLTLETQYF.

This clone was observed a single time. This chain uses TRBV28 with TRBJ2-1, with 12 bases matching TRBD2. CDR1 and CDR2 (germline): MDHEN, SYDVKM. The CDR3 runs 14 residues. With 5 bases clipped from V and 7 bases from J, the junction kept 3 bases outside the gene matches. Written as DNA, the CDR3 is TGTGCCAGCAGTCTAGCGGGAGGGAGTAATGAGCAGTTCTTC. Translated: CASSLAGGSNEQFF.

The gene calls are TRBV2 and TRBJ1-2; D is possibly TRBD1 (5 bases). CDR3 length: 12 residues. With 6 bases removed from V and 4 bases from J, the gap between germline ends came to 9 bases. The germline V gene encodes CDR1 SNHLY and CDR2 FYNNEI. CDR3 amino acids: CASRAGVYGYTF. The CDR3 nucleotides read TGTGCCAGCAGGGCGGGGGTCTATGGCTACACCTTC.

This clone was seen just once. The genes are TRBV19 and TRBJ1-4, with 7 bases matching TRBD1. Per the germline V gene, CDR1 is LNHDA and CDR2 is SQIVND (reference sequence). J gave up 7 bases and V 10 bases, and 12 bases lay outside the gene matches. The CDR3 runs 14 residues. The CDR3 bases are TGTGCCACCTCACGACAGGGACGCGGTGAAAAACTGTTTTTT. Translated, it gives CATSRQGRGEKLFF. Combining the CDR3 with reference TRBV19 and TRBJ1-4 gives the whole variable domain DGGITQSPKYLFRKEGQNVTLSCEQNLNHDAMYWYRQDPGQGLRLIYYSQIVNDFQKGDIAEGYSVSREKKESFPLTVTSAQKNPTAFYLCATSRQGRGEKLFFGSGTQLSVL.

The chain recombines TRBV18 with TRBJ2-7; 13 nucleotides line up with TRBD2. From germline, CDR1 is KGHSH and CDR2 LQKENI. V was clipped by 0 bases and J by 2 bases; unmatched bases: 4. This CDR3 has 17 residues. CDR3 residues: CASSPPTSGRAPYEQYF. The CDR3, as DNA: TGTGCCAGCTCACCACCAACTAGCGGGAGGGCCCCCTACGAGCAGTACTTC.

A word on this clone: Other DNA sequences in the same sample also yield this CDR3. This sequence joins TRBV6-5 and TRBJ1-5; tentatively, D is TRBD1 (5 bases). V was cut by 2 bases and J by 3 bases, with 11 bases left in between. CDR1 is MNHEY and CDR2 is SVGAGI in the germline V gene. CDR3 length: 15 amino acids. The CDR3 DNA sequence: TGTGCCAGCAGTTACAGCCGGGACTCCAATCAGCCCCAGCATTTT. It codes for CASSYSRDSNQPQHF.

V usage is TRBV5-6 and J usage is TRBJ2-1; 8 bases fit TRBD2. Trimming removed 0 bases from V and 3 bases from J; junction bases left unmatched: 5. The CDR3 length is 16 residues. The germline CDR1 and CDR2 sequences are SGHDT and YYEEEE. In DNA, the CDR3 is TGTGCCAGCAGCTTGGCGGGACTAGGCTTCTACAATGAGCAGTTCTTC. As protein: CASSLAGLGFYNEQFF.

The chain employs TRBV12-1 and TRBJ2-3; TRBD2 was called by the table and not checked on the DNA. TRBV12-1 is designated a pseudogene. The CDR3 runs 15 residues. The CDR3 sequence is CASRRSGLEADTQYF. Here the CDR3 DNA reads TGTGCCAGCAGAAGGAGCGGGTTAGAGGCAGATACGCAGTATTTT.

V gene TRBV5-4 combines with J gene TRBJ2-5, with 7 bases fitting TRBD2. Trimming cost V 4 bases and J 2 bases; bases outside gene matches: 5. The CDR3 runs to 14 residues. Germline V gene lookup returns CDR1 SGHNT and CDR2 YYREEE (reference sequence). The chain's CDR3 is CASSQPGLQETQYF. The CDR3 nucleotides read TGTGCCAGCAGCCAGCCGGGACTACAAGAGACCCAGTACTTC.

The chain carries TRBV7-9 and TRBJ2-1, with TRBD2 matching over 10 bases. CDR3 size: 15 residues. CDR1 and CDR2 from the germline V gene are SEHNR and FQNEAQ (reference sequence). J lost 10 bases, V lost 3 bases, and 9 bases had no gene match. CDR3 loop: CASSLLAGASLEQFF. As DNA, the CDR3 is TGTGCCAGCAGCTTGCTAGCGGGGGCCTCTCTAGAGCAGTTCTTC.